The 8 T cell receptor beta chains given below trace back to one sample, sequenced in a study of cytomegalovirus exposure and HLA in healthy donors. The PCR made use of 60 Vbeta and 13 Jbeta primers. Method: immunoSEQ multiplex PCR; TCRdb's copy keeps in-frame clones and lacks some. The data show 140,000 to 150,000 clones, with roughly 80% seen just once and roughly 4.3% held by the top ten. Material: PBMCs. The receptors here all came from a woman between 40 and 50 years old in good health and CMV-seropositive.

This clone appeared a single time. The V call is TRBV28, the J call TRBJ1-1, with 7 nucleotides matching TRBD1. The germline gives CDR1 MDHEN, CDR2 SYDVKM. The CDR3 runs to 13 residues. With 6 bases clipped from V and 7 bases from J, the junction kept 8 bases outside the gene matches. The CDR3 sequence is CASRYPGQYEAFF. Here the CDR3 DNA reads TGTGCCAGCAGATACCCGGGACAGTATGAAGCTTTCTTT.

V gene TRBV2 combines with J gene TRBJ2-3, with 10 bases aligning to TRBD2. The germline gives CDR1 SNHLY, CDR2 FYNNEI. CDR3 size: 17 residues. The ends lost 2 bases at V and 6 bases at J; junction bases unmatched: 11. CDR3: CASSERASGGPMDTQYF. CDR3 DNA: TGTGCCAGCAGTGAAAGGGCTAGCGGGGGTCCGATGGATACGCAGTATTTT.

This chain connects TRBV7-9 to TRBJ2-2, with 7 bases fitting TRBD2. Germline trimming cut 2 bases from V and 4 bases from J; bases unmatched to any gene: 10. The CDR3 consists of 17 residues. The germline gives CDR1 SEHNR, CDR2 FQNEAQ (reference sequence). The CDR3 region has the DNA TGTGCCAGCAGCTTATCGGGCGGGGGAGGCTTCACCGGGGAGCTGTTTTTT. The encoded protein is CASSLSGGGGFTGELFF.

The V call is TRBV7-2, the J call TRBJ2-5; weak D call: TRBD2 (6 bases). The CDR3 has 14 amino acids. In germline, CDR1 is SGHTA, CDR2 FQGNSA. Trimming left V 4 bases short and J 2 bases short, with 11 bases between. In DNA form, the CDR3 reads TGTGCCAGCAGCTGGGACTGGGGGCAAGAGACCCAGTACTTC. It encodes CASSWDWGQETQYF. The full variable domain, completed using reference TRBV7-2 and TRBJ2-5, is GAGVSQSPSNKVTEKGKDVELRCDPISGHTALYWYRQSLGQGLEFLIYFQGNSAPDKSGLPSDRFSAERTGGSVSTLTIQRTQQEDSAVYLCASSWDWGQETQYFGPGTRLLVL.

The V and J genes are TRBV7-3 and TRBJ2-3; 9 nucleotides agree with TRBD2. The trim removed 2 bases at V and 0 bases at J, leaving 9 bases unmatched. Germline V gives CDR1 SGHTA, CDR2 FQGTGA. This CDR3 has 18 residues. CDR3 bases: TGTGCCAGCAGCTTAGGGCGGGGGGGTACCTCTAGCACAGATACGCAGTATTTT. Protein: CASSLGRGGTSSTDTQYF. The full variable domain, with the rest looked up from reference TRBV7-3 and TRBJ2-3, is GAGVSQTPSNKVTEKGKYVELRCDPISGHTALYWYRQSLGQGPEFLIYFQGTGAADDSGLPNDRFFAVRPEGSVSTLKIQRTERGDSAVYLCASSLGRGGTSSTDTQYFGPGTRLTVL.

This clone was recorded only once. The rearrangement links TRBV6-5 to TRBJ1-1, with TRBD1 matching over 7 bases. From germline, CDR1 is MNHEY and CDR2 SVGAGI. This CDR3 comprises 15 residues. V lost 5 bases, J lost 0 bases, and 6 bases stayed unmatched. CDR3 amino acids: CASSDWTGMNTEAFF. The CDR3 DNA is TGTGCCAGCAGTGACTGGACAGGCATGAACACTGAAGCTTTCTTT.

This clone was recorded a few times. The rearrangement uses TRBV6-6 and TRBJ2-1; TRBD2 matches at 9 bases. The CDR3 loop spans 14 amino acids. V was clipped by 7 bases and J by 6 bases; unmatched bases: 7. The germline CDR1 and CDR2 sequences are MNHNY and SVGAGI (reference sequence). The CDR3 sequence: CASTFSGSGNEQFF. CDR3 nucleotide sequence: TGTGCCAGCACTTTTAGCGGGAGTGGCAATGAGCAGTTCTTC.

Only one count was recorded for this clone. The chain combines TRBV29-1 with TRBJ2-3; 11 positions match TRBD2. The CDR3 extends over 16 amino acids. Per the germline V gene, CDR1 is SQVTM and CDR2 is ANQGSEA. V lost 8 bases and J lost 0; bases outside the gene matches: 10. CDR3 DNA: TGCAGCATGAAGGGTACTAGCGGGGGAAGCACAGATACGCAGTATTTT. Translation gives CSMKGTSGGSTDTQYF.